The 3 T cell receptor beta chains below all came from one sample that was sequenced in a study of shared clonotypes between healthy human individuals. Only CD45RO-negative cells positively selected for CCR7 counted as naive CD8 cells, so terminally differentiated effector memory CD45RA+ cells were excluded. The method was immunoSEQ multiplex PCR; TCRdb's version includes in-frame clones alone and lacks a portion of them. The sample has about 2.1 million clones; about 94% are singletons. The sample consisted of naive CD8+ T cells from PBMCs. These receptor sequences come from a man between 18 and 35 years old in good health. Some clones in this sample may be carry-over from other donors' samples.

V gene TRBV4-1 combines with J gene TRBJ1-1, with D hard to call. This CDR3 has 14 residues. Germline V lookup: CDR1 MGHRA, CDR2 YSYEKL. V lost 0 bases and J lost 11, with 16 bases in between. The DNA of the CDR3 is TGCGCCAGCAGCCAAGAGTTAAGGATGGCCCGGGCTTTCTTT. Translated: CASSQELRMARAFF.

A remark on this clone: Different DNA sequences within this sample yield the same CDR3. The chain has TRBV28 and TRBJ2-3; maybe TRBD1 (6 bases). V was pared by 8 bases and J by 3 bases, with 15 bases between. Per the germline V gene, CDR1 is MDHEN and CDR2 is SYDVKM. The CDR3 loop spans 14 amino acids. CDR3 sequence (DNA): TGTGCCAGCGGGCACAGGGATAGTACAGATACGCAGTATTTT. It is translated as CASGHRDSTDTQYF.

For this clone: Other DNA variants within this sample encode the same CDR3. V and J are TRBV4-1 and TRBJ2-5; no firm D call. Trimming removed 0 bases from V and 5 bases from J, with 7 bases in between. The CDR3 length is 13 residues. Germline V CDR1 and CDR2: MGHRA, YSYEKL. CDR3 in amino acids: CASSQDLEETQYF. The CDR3, as DNA: TGCGCCAGCAGCCAAGATCTCGAGGAGACCCAGTACTTC.